Listed below are T cell receptor beta chains from one sample, sequenced in a study of OX40 agonist ivuxolimab in advanced cancers. Here immunoSEQ multiplex PCR was the method, and the copy in TCRdb shows in-frame clones only, minus some. The table has some 95,000 clones, roughly nine tenths seen once. The input for sequencing was CD4+ or CD8+ T cells sorted from blood, taken in a trial of the OX40 agonist ivuxolimab. Source of these receptors: an adult with an advanced solid tumor such as melanoma, head and neck, liver or kidney cancer. Each CDR3 is given with its conserved first and last residue. Each record gives: CDR3 length, V gene, J gene, CDR3 protein.

>15|TRBV2|TRBJ2-1
CASRHGTSGPNEQFF
>15|TRBV18|TRBJ2-5
CASSATGTGKETQYF
>15|TRBV4-1|TRBJ2-1
CASSQGRGRGYEQFF
>13|TRBV6-5|TRBJ2-5
CASSYAGKETQYF
>15|TRBV5-1|TRBJ2-2
CASSLSGINTGELFF
>15|TRBV10-3|TRBJ1-1
CAIRDYRATDTEAFF
>13|TRBV6-6|TRBJ1-1
CASRAQMNTEAFF
>15|TRBV5-6|TRBJ1-5
CASSLGTPSNQPQHF
>12|TRBV28|TRBJ1-1
CASRWGRFEAFF
>16|TRBV7-2|TRBJ2-2
CASSPPPRTNTGELFF
>17|TRBV5-1|TRBJ1-2
CASSLGGQGVGDYGYTF
>15|TRBV6-5|TRBJ1-2
CASSPTDKGGDGYTF
>16|TRBV6-5|TRBJ2-1
CASSYSRAGSSNEQFF
>14|TRBV18|TRBJ2-3
CASSPWRDTDTQYF
>14|TRBV29-1|TRBJ1-4
CSVLPGQGAEKLFF
>14|TRBV25-1|TRBJ1-3
CASSGIRAGNTIYF
>17|TRBV10-3|TRBJ1-6
CAISERGGEGTNSPLHF
>13|TRBV5-4|TRBJ1-1
CASSLGDRTEAFF
>13|TRBV7-2|TRBJ1-1
CASSLQGGTEAFF
>13|TRBV29-1|TRBJ2-3
CSVVSGYTDTQYF
>13|TRBV6-1|TRBJ2-5
CASSEARRETQYF
>16|TRBV5-1|TRBJ2-3
CASSLGPQGGRNTQYF
>15|TRBV29-1|TRBJ2-3
CSVEDLIEGLDTQYF
>15|TRBV7-3|TRBJ2-7
CASSRMGGEPYEQYF
>13|TRBV19|TRBJ2-3
CASSGLETDTQYF
>16|TRBV7-8|TRBJ2-6
CASSQYSPSGANVLTF
>11|TRBV19|TRBJ2-4
CASTWQYIQYF
>15|TRBV9|TRBJ2-1
CASSVGLAGLNEQFF
>16|TRBV5-1|TRBJ2-1
CASSLIGLAGANEQFF
>12|TRBV6-5|TRBJ2-1
CASSSRNNEQFF
>13|TRBV27|TRBJ2-3
CASKVQGSDTQYF
>11|TRBV14|TRBJ2-7
CASSNLYEQYF
>14|TRBV7-8|TRBJ1-1
CASSRQGKSTEAFF
>14|TRBV30|TRBJ1-4
CAWRLQGAGEKLFF
>16|TRBV19|TRBJ1-2
CASSLPTQGQAYGYTF
>14|TRBV5-8|TRBJ1-1
CAAGRQGRNTEAFF
>15|TRBV6-1|TRBJ2-7
CASSEFRDRGDEQYF
>14|TRBV5-8|TRBJ2-4
CATPQRPIGDIQYF
>14|TRBV11-2|TRBJ2-2
CASSVDFSTGELFF
>16|TRBV27|TRBJ2-3
CASSPRPGQGTDTQYF
>17|TRBV11-2|TRBJ2-3
CASSLGGQRVSTDTQYF